The present T cell receptor (beta chain) was sequenced within a study of T-cell memory formation after mild COVID-19. TCR alpha and TCR beta cDNA libraries carrying sample barcodes and UMIs were produced by 5'RACE using constant-segment primers. Via MiXCR, TCRdb re-called the 5' RACE reads, giving one row per CDR3 protein. Found here are roughly 240,000 distinct CDR3 sequences, roughly 17% of them singletons; the top ten hold 20% to 25%. The TCR originated in a man between 18 and 35 years old who had mild COVID-19 (a few samples of this study predate the infection). Cell type and time point are not known. Specimen: PBMCs or a T cell subset sorted from them (not recorded which).

CDR3 protein: CASSQDPATGELFF. DNA for the CDR3: TGCGCCAGCAGCCAAGATCCGGCAACCGGGGAGCTGTTTTTT. J is TRBJ2-2 and V is TRBV4-1; D ambiguous. The germline V gene encodes CDR1 MGHRA and CDR2 YSYEKL. Trimming cost V 0 bases and J 5 bases, with 7 bases left between them. The CDR3 is 14 amino acids.